This T cell receptor (beta chain) was found in a study of T cell responses to AZD1222 COVID-19 vaccine. Study-level findings and limits: Sampling that yielded the repertoires occurred only after the peak T cell response. Reportedly, close to half of spike-specific TCRs are directed against unmutated variant regions. Seropositivity was recorded at baseline in only a handful of AZD1222 recipients.

Produced via immunoSEQ multiplex PCR; TCRdb's table is partial and in-frame only. Of 100,000 or so clones listed, roughly 90% are singletons. The length of the CDR3 is 17 residues. V was cut by 4 bases and J by 0 bases, with 17 bases left in between. Germline V lookup: CDR1 SGDLS, CDR2 YYNGEE. A word on this clone: Its target is unknown.

This chain links TRBV9 with TRBJ2-1; no definite D call. The clonotype comes from an adult in good health. This material consisted of peripheral blood, taken on day 0 of AZD1222 vaccination. For the CDR3, the DNA is TGTGCCAGCAGCTTTATGACCCTTCCCGACTCCTACAATGAGCAGTTCTTC. Translated, it gives CASSFMTLPDSYNEQFF.